This T cell receptor (beta chain) was captured by sequencing in a study of shared clonotypes between healthy human individuals. Notes on the study in general: Non-shared clonotypes showed lower generation probabilities than clonotypes common to all four donors.

The study separated CD4+ cells into CD45RA+ naive and CD45RA-negative memory subsets. The germline gives CDR1 SEHNR, CDR2 FQNEAQ (reference sequence). This CDR3 is 11 amino acids long. V was cut by 1 base and J by 6 bases, with 3 bases left in between. About this clone: Antigen specificity is unknown. The same CDR3 is also encoded by other DNA sequences in this sample.

Each subset's genomic DNA was shared equally among a number of immunoSEQ plates. Repertoires were generated with immunoSEQ multiplex PCR, while TCRdb's copy carries only in-frame clones and drops some. This table has about 2.5 million clones, roughly 92% appearing once. Sequenced material: naive CD4+ T cells from PBMCs. The subset denotes: CD45RA+ positively selected. V and J are TRBV7-9 and TRBJ1-2; D call uncertain. This receptor was taken from a man younger than 35 in good health. Some clones in this sample may be carry-over from other donors' samples. The CDR3 sequence: CASSLVDGYTF. The CDR3 nucleotides read TGTGCCAGCAGCTTAGTGGATGGCTACACCTTC.